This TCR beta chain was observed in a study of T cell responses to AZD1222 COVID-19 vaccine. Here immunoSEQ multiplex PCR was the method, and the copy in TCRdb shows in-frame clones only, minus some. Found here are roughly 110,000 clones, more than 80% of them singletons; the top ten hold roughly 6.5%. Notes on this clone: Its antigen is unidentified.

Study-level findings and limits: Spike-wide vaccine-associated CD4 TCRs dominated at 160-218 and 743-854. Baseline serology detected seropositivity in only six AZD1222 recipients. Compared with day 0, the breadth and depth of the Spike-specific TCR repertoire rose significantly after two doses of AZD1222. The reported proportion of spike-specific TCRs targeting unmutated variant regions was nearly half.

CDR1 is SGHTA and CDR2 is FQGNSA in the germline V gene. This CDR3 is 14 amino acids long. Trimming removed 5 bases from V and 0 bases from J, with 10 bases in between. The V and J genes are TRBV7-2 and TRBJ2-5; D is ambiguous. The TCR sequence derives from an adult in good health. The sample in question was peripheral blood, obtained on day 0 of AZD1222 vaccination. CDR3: CASSPQEYQETQYF. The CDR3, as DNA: TGTGCCAGCAGCCCCCAGGAATACCAAGAGACCCAGTACTTC.